This TCR beta chain was recorded in a study of T-cell reconstitution after alpha-beta-depleted transplantation in children. Germline-derived CDR1 and CDR2 are SGDLS and YYNGEE. CDR3 length: 15 residues. Trimming removed 4 bases from V and 0 bases from J, with 11 bases in between. Construction of the TCRbeta library involved unique molecular identifiers. MiXCR, run by TCRdb on the PCR reads, gives a single entry per CDR3 protein. This table holds 500,000 or so distinct CDR3 sequences, about 30% found once. This specimen was PBMCs from the stem cell graft donor, taken from the stem cell graft. The chain has TRBV9 and TRBJ2-1; D might be TRBD1 or TRBD2, each matching 5 bases. This sequence was found in a human donor who donated a stem cell graft to a child with aplastic anemia. CDR3 in amino acids: CASSMGRSSYNEQFF. The CDR3 DNA reads TGTGCCAGCAGCATGGGACGGAGCTCCTACAATGAGCAGTTCTTC.